This T cell receptor (beta chain) is drawn from a study of T cell responses to AZD1222 COVID-19 vaccine. Overall study findings and caveats: A reported finding is that nearly half of spike-specific TCRs target unmutated variant regions. Seropositivity was recorded at baseline in only a handful of AZD1222 recipients. Regions 160-218 and 743-854 dominated among vaccine-associated CD4 TCRs spanning spike.

This CDR3 comprises 13 residues. Trimming left V 5 bases short and J 2 bases short, with 7 bases between. Repertoires were generated with immunoSEQ multiplex PCR, while TCRdb's copy carries only in-frame clones and drops some. The sample lists 150,000 or so clones; around 92% were seen once. Concerning this clone: As yet, its antigen is unknown.

This material consisted of peripheral blood, taken on day 0 of AZD1222 vaccination. This TCR was sampled from an adult in good health. The chain uses TRBV12-3 or TRBV12-4 and TRBJ1-3; D not certain. The CDR3 DNA sequence: TGTGCCAGCAGTCTCTTCGCTGGAAACACCATATATTTT. Its protein product is CASSLFAGNTIYF.